This TCR beta chain was profiled in a study of blood T cell repertoires in COVID-19. As handled by the study authors: Amplification with reference gene primers provided the estimates of nucleated cell counts. Data came from immunoSEQ multiplex PCR; TCRdb stores just in-frame clones and leaves some out. The DNA gave D and trimming, while V, J and clone size come from that table. The top ten hold around 7.5% of the sample, which has 180,000 or so clones, about 80% seen once. Cohort assignment relied on participant-reported clinical history. V shed 4 bases and J shed 2 bases, with 14 bases lying between them. Looked up from germline, CDR1 is PRHDT and CDR2 is FYEKMQ (reference sequence). The CDR3 is 15 amino acids.

Sequencing was performed on PBMCs or T cells enriched from blood (not recorded which). V and J are TRBV13 and TRBJ1-2; D is unclear. The receptor was derived from a man aged 40-55 years who had recovered from COVID-19. The CDR3 loop reads CASSYRRGENYGYTF. CDR3 DNA: TGTGCCAGCAGCTATAGAAGAGGCGAAAACTATGGCTACACCTTC.